The T cell receptor beta chain described here comes from a study of blood T cell repertoires in COVID-19. On the study more broadly: Italy, Spain and the United States were the sources of the convalescent and acute COVID-19 samples. PBMCs, B-cell-depleted T cells, or T cells were the source of the cDNA or gDNA that made up the material.

In the study's own analysis: Researchers report that nucleated cell counts were estimated from reference gene primer amplification. Only in-frame clones appear in the TCRdb table, and some are missing; sequencing was by immunoSEQ multiplex PCR. That table supplies the V and J calls and clone size; D and trimming were determined from the DNA. This sample carries approximately 39,000 clones, around 87% of them seen once, and the ten largest clones take 24%. V was shortened by 3 bases and J by 5 bases, with 17 bases between the two germline ends. CDR1 is KGHSH and CDR2 is LQKENI in the germline V gene. The CDR3 loop spans 15 amino acids.

The sample comprised peripheral blood. The TCR was taken from a man in his fifties or sixties with active or convalescent COVID-19. V gene TRBV18 combines with J gene TRBJ2-7, with D tentatively TRBD2 (5 bases). The CDR3 spells CASSPGPPTRDEQYV. As DNA, the CDR3 is TGTGCCAGCTCACCGGGTCCTCCGACGCGGGACGAGCAGTACGTC.